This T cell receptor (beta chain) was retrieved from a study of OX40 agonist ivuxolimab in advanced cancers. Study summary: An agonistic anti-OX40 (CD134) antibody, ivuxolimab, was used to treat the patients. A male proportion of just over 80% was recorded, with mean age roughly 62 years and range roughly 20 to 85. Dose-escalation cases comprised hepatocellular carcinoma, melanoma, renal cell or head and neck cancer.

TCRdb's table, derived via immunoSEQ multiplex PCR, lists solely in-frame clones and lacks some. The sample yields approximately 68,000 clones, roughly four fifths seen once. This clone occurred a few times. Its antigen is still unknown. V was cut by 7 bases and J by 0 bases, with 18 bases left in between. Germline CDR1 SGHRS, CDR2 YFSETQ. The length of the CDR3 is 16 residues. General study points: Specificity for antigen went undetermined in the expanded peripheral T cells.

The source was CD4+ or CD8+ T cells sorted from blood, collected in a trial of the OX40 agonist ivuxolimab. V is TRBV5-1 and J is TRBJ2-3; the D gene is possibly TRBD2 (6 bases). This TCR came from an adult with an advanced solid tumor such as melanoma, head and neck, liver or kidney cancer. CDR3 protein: CASRRDAGISTDTQYF. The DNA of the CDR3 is TGCGCCAGCCGCAGGGACGCGGGGATCAGCACAGATACGCAGTATTTT.